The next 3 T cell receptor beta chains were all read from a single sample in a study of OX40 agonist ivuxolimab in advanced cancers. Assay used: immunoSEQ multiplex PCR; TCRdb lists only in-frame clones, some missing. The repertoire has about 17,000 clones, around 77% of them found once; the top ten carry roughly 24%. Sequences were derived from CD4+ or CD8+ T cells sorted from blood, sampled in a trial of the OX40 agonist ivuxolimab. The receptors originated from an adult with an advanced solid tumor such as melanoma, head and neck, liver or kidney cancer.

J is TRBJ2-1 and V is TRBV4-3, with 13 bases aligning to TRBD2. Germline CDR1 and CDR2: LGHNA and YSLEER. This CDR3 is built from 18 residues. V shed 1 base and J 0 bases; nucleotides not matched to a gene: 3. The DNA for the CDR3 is TGCGCCAGCAGCCAAGGGACTAGCGGGGGTTCCTCCTACAATGAGCAGTTCTTC. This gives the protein CASSQGTSGGSSYNEQFF.

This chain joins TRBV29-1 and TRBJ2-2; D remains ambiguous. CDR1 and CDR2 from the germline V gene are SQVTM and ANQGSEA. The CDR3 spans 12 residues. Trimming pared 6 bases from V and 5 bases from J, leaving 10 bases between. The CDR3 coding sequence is TGCAGCGTACCCCACCGAACCGGGGAGCTGTTTTTT. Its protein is CSVPHRTGELFF.

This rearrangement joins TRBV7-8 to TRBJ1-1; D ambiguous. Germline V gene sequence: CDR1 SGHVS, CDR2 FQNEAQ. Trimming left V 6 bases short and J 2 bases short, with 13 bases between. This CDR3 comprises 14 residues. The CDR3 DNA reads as TGTGCCAGCAGTCCAAGCACAGAAAACACTGAAGCTTTCTTT. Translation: CASSPSTENTEAFF.